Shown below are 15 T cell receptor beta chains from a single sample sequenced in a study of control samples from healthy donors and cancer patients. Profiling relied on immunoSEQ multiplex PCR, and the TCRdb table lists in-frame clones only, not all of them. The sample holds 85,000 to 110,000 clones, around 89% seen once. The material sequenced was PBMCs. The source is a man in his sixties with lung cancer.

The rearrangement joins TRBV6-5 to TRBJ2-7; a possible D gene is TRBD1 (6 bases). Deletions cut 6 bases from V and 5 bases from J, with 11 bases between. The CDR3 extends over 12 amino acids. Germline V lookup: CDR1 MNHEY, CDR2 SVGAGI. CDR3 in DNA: TGTGCCAGCAGCCCAGAGGGGGACGAGCAGTACGTC. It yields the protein CASSPEGDEQYV.

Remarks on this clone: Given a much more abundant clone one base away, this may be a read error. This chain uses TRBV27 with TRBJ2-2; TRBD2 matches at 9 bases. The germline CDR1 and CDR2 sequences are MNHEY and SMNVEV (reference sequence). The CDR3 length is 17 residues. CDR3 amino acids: CATSSETRGGRTGELFF. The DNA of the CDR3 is TGCGCCACCAGTTCAGAAACGCGGGGGGGCCGGACCGGGGAGCTGTTTTTT.

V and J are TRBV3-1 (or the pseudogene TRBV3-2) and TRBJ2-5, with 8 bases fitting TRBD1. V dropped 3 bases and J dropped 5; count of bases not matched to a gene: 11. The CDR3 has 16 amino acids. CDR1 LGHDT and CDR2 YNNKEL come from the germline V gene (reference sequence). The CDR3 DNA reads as TGTGCCAGCAGCCACTCCGACAGGGGTGGGTGGGAGACCCAGTACTTC. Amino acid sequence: CASSHSDRGGWETQYF.

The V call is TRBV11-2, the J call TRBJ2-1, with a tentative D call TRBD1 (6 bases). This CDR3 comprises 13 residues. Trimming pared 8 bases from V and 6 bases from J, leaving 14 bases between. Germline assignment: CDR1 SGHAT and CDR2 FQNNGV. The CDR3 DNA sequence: TGTGCCAGCCATAGGGGGATCCGCAATGAGCAGTTCTTC. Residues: CASHRGIRNEQFF.

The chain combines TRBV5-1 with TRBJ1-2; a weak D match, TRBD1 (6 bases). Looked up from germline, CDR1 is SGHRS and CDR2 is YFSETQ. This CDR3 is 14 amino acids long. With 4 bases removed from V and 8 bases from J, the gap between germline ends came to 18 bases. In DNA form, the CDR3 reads TGCGCCAGCAGCGGGTACCAGGGGCAAGAAGGCTACACCTTC. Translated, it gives CASSGYQGQEGYTF.

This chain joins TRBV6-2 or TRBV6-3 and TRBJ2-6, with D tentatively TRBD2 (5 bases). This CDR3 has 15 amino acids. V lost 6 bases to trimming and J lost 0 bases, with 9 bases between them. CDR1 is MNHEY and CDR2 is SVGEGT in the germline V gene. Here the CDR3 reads CASSRGGSGANVLTF. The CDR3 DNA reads TGTGCCAGCAGCCGTGGAGGCTCTGGGGCCAACGTCCTGACTTTC.

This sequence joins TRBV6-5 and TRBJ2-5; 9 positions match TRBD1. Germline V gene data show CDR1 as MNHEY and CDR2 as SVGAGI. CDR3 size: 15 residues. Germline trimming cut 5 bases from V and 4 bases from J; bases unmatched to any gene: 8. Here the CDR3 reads CASSTEGQGIETQYF. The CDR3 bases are TGTGCCAGCAGTACCGAGGGACAGGGAATAGAGACCCAGTACTTC.

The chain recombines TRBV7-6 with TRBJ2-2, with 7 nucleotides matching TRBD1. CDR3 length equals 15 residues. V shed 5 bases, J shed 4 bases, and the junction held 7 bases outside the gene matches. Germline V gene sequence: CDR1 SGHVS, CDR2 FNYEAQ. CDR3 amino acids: CASSVGGSFTGELFF. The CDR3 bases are TGTGCCAGCAGCGTAGGGGGCAGTTTCACCGGGGAGCTGTTTTTT.

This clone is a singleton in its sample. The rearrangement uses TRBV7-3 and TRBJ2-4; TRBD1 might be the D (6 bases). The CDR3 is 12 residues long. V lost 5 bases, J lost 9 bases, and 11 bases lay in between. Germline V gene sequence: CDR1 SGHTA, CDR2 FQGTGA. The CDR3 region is CASSIVGGIQYF. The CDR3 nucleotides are TGTGCCAGCAGCATCGTAGGGGGCATTCAGTACTTC.

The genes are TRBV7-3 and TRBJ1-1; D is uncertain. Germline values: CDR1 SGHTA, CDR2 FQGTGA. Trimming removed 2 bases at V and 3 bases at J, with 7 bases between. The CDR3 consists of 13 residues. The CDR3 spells CASSLEEDTEAFF. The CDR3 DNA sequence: TGTGCCAGCAGCTTAGAGGAGGACACTGAAGCTTTCTTT.

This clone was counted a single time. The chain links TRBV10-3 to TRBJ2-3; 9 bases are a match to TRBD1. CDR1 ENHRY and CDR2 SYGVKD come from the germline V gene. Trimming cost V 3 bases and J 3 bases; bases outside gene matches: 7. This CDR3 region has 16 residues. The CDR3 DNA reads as TGTGCCATCAGTGAAACACAGGGGGCAGTTACAGATACGCAGTATTTT. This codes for CAISETQGAVTDTQYF.

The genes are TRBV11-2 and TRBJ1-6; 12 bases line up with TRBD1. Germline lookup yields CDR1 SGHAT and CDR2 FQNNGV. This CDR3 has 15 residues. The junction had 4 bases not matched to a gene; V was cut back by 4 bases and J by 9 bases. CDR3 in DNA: TGTGCCAGCAGCTCTGGGACAGGGGGCGTTTCACCCCTCCACTTT. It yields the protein CASSSGTGGVSPLHF.

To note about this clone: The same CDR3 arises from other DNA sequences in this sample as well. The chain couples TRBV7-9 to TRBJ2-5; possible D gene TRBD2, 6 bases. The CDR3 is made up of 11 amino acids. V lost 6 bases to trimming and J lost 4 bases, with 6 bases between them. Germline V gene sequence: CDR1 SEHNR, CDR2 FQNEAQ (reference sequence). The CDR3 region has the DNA TGTGCCAGCAGGGAGGGAGAGACCCAGTACTTC. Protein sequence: CASREGETQYF.

The CDR3 sequence: CASSFRGLAGTEQFF. The DNA of the CDR3 is TGTGCCAGCAGCTTCCGAGGACTAGCGGGTACTGAGCAGTTCTTC. The rearrangement links TRBV7-8 to TRBJ2-1; 11 nucleotides agree with TRBD2. Per germline, CDR1 SGHVS and CDR2 FQNEAQ. The ends lost 3 bases at V and 9 bases at J; junction bases unmatched: 7. This CDR3 is built from 15 residues.

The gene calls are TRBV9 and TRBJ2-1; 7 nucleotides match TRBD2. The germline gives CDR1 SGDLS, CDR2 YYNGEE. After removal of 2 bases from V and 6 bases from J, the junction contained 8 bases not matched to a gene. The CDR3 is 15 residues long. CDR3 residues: CASSVERGLSNEQFF. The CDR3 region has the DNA TGTGCCAGCAGCGTCGAGCGGGGCCTCAGCAATGAGCAGTTCTTC.